The rows below give T cell receptor beta chains drawn from one sample of a study of T cells in Graves' hyperthyroidism and ophthalmopathy. Via MiXCR, TCRdb re-called the multiplex PCR reads, giving one row per CDR3 protein. The table records under 350,000 distinct CDR3 sequences, approximately 22% of them present only once. The sample consisted of blood. The receptor set was obtained from a woman between 50 and 59 years old with Graves' hyperthyroidism. Both conserved end residues are part of each CDR3. A D gene is named only where the DNA matches it firmly. Clone size is stated in some rows and not others, as once, few, many or a class when expanded.

DNA: TGTGCCAGCAGTTTATACAGGGTTGTGCCCGGGGAGCTGTTTTTT
CDR3: CASSLYRVVPGELFF
size: NA
D: NA
V: TRBV12-3/TRBV12-4
J: TRBJ2-2

DNA: TGCAGTGCTTCAACAGGGAGCAGCAATCAGCCCCAGCATTTT
CDR3: CSASTGSSNQPQHF
size: NA
D: NA
V: TRBV20-1
J: TRBJ1-5

DNA: TGTGCCAGCAGCACGGAGGGGTCTCAGGGCCAGTACTTC
CDR3: CASSTEGSQGQYF
size: NA
D: NA
V: TRBV7-9
J: TRBJ2-5

DNA: TGTGCCACCAGCAGGCCACGTCCCGGGACAGGGGGGAGCAATCAGCCCCAGCATTTT
CDR3: CATSRPRPGTGGSNQPQHF
size: many
D: TRBD1
V: TRBV15
J: TRBJ1-5

DNA: TGTGCCAGTAGTACCCCTCAGCGGGAGGGCCGTCGGTTCTTC
CDR3: CASSTPQREGRRFF
size: NA
D: TRBD2
V: TRBV19
J: TRBJ2-1

DNA: TGTGCCAGCAGCCACAGGGCCCGGGGTGGTGAGCAGTTCTTC
CDR3: CASSHRARGGEQFF
size: NA
D: NA
V: TRBV3-1
J: TRBJ2-1

DNA: TGTGCCACCCCAAGTTACGTGGGTACAGGGACCCCTTGGTCCAACACCCAAAATGAAAAACTGTTTTTT
CDR3: CATPSYVGTGTPWSNTQNEKLFF
size: NA
D: NA
V: TRBV6-1
J: TRBJ1-4

DNA: TGTGCCAGCAGTCGCCTACTAACCCAGGAGACCCAGTACTTC
CDR3: CASSRLLTQETQYF
size: many
D: NA
V: TRBV2
J: TRBJ2-5

DNA: TGTGCCAGCAGTTTAGGGGCAGGGAACACCGGGGAGCTGTTTTTT
CDR3: CASSLGAGNTGELFF
size: many
D: NA
V: TRBV12-3/TRBV12-4
J: TRBJ2-2

DNA: TGCAGTGCTAGAGATCCGAGCGGGAGTAGAAATGAGCAGTTCTTC
CDR3: CSARDPSGSRNEQFF
size: many
D: TRBD2
V: TRBV20-1
J: TRBJ2-1

DNA: TGTGCCAGCAGCCAAGATCTCCGAACCGGGGAGCTGTTTTTT
CDR3: CASSQDLRTGELFF
size: many
D: NA
V: TRBV14
J: TRBJ2-2

DNA: TGTGCCAGCAGTTTTAAGGGCCCCAGTGGAGGCTACACCTTC
CDR3: CASSFKGPSGGYTF
size: few
D: NA
V: TRBV25-1
J: TRBJ1-2

DNA: TGTGCCAGCTCACCCGGACTAGCGGCACCTACGCAGTATTTT
CDR3: CASSPGLAAPTQYF
size: many
D: TRBD2
V: TRBV18
J: TRBJ2-3

DNA: TGTGCCAGCAGCTCGACGGCTATGAACACTGAAGCTTTCTTT
CDR3: CASSSTAMNTEAFF
size: NA
D: NA
V: TRBV6-1
J: TRBJ1-1

DNA: TGTGCCAGTAGTATCCAGAGACTAGCGGGAGCAGATACGCAGTATTTT
CDR3: CASSIQRLAGADTQYF
size: few
D: TRBD2
V: TRBV19
J: TRBJ2-3

DNA: TGCGCCAGCAGCTTGGCAGGGGGCGCCGACACTGAAGCTTTCTTT
CDR3: CASSLAGGADTEAFF
size: NA
D: TRBD1
V: TRBV5-1
J: TRBJ1-1

DNA: TGTGCCAGCAGGGACAGTACCGGAAACACCATATATTTT
CDR3: CASRDSTGNTIYF
size: NA
D: NA
V: TRBV12-3/TRBV12-4
J: TRBJ1-3

DNA: TGTGCCAGCAGTTCCCCGGGAGGGCGAAGAAACACCATATATTTT
CDR3: CASSSPGGRRNTIYF
size: many
D: NA
V: TRBV6-1
J: TRBJ1-3